This TCR beta chain emerged from a study of blood T cell repertoires in COVID-19. In the original workflow: Amplification of reference gene primers was used by the study to estimate nucleated cell counts. The repertoire was sequenced with immunoSEQ multiplex PCR; TCRdb's copy has only in-frame clones and lacks some. The D gene and trimming were derived from the DNA, and the V and J assignments and clone size from that table. This sample yields under 80,000 clones, of which roughly 80% are seen a single time; around 4.8% belongs to the top ten. There are 15 residues in the CDR3. From germline, CDR1 is MNHEY and CDR2 SMNVEV (reference sequence). The V end was cut by 8 bases, the J end by 8 bases, with 24 bases between.

Material: peripheral blood. The sequence derives from a woman older than 75 with active or convalescent COVID-19. The chain joins TRBV27 to TRBJ1-2, with no clear D. The CDR3 region has the DNA TGTGCCAGCTCTCCCTCGTCCCCAGGCCATGGGGGCTACACCTTC. Protein product: CASSPSSPGHGGYTF.